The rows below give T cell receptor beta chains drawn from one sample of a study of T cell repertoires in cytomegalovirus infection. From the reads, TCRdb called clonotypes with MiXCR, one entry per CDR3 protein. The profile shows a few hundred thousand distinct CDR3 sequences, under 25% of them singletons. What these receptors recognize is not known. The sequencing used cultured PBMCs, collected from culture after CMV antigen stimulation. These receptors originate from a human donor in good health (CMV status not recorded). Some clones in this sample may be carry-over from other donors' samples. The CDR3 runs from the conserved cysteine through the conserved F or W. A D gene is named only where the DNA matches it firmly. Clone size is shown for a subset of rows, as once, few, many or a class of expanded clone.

CASTPLPGTEAFF TGTGCCAGCACCCCCCTCCCAGGCACTGAAGCTTTCTTT . TRBJ1-1 few TRBV27
CASSFVMGRAGELFF TGTGCCAGCAGCTTCGTCATGGGGAGAGCCGGGGAGCTGTTTTTT . TRBJ2-2 . TRBV11-2
CATKEHRGFFFLAGVPKNIQYF TGTGCCACCAAAGAACATAGGGGTTTCTTCTTCCTAGCGGGAGTACCCAAAAACATTCAGTACTTC TRBD2 TRBJ2-4 . TRBV7-6
CASSYGPGTYGYTF TGTGCCAGCAGTTACGGGCCGGGAACCTATGGCTACACCTTC . TRBJ1-2 few TRBV6-2/TRBV6-3
CASSGTSGRATDIQYF TGTGCCAGCAGCGGGACTAGCGGGAGGGCCACGGACATTCAGTACTTC TRBD2 TRBJ2-4 . TRBV7-9
CATSRDRTGYNEQFF TGTGCCACCAGCAGGGACCGTACTGGCTACAATGAGCAGTTCTTC . TRBJ2-1 . TRBV15
CASSYSPSTDTQYF TGTGCCAGCAGTTACTCCCCCAGCACAGATACGCAGTATTTT . TRBJ2-3 many TRBV6-5
CASSLGQSDNEQFF TGTGCCAGCAGCCTCGGACAGTCAGACAATGAGCAGTTCTTC . TRBJ2-1 many TRBV7-6
CASSERLGQGNYGYTF TGTGCCAGCAGTGAACGTCTGGGACAGGGGAACTATGGCTACACCTTC TRBD1 TRBJ1-2 few TRBV6-2/TRBV6-3
CASSFTGTALSGNTIYF TGTGCCAGCAGCTTTACCGGGACAGCCCTCTCTGGAAACACCATATATTTT TRBD1 TRBJ1-3 many TRBV7-2
CSVPGGLGTDTQYF TGCAGCGTCCCGGGAGGTTTAGGAACAGATACGCAGTATTTT TRBD2 TRBJ2-3 . TRBV29-1
CASTSSALAGINEQFF TGTGCCAGCACATCTTCTGCACTAGCGGGAATCAATGAGCAGTTCTTC TRBD2 TRBJ2-1 few TRBV7-2
CASSISSGHPSGYTF TGTGCCAGTAGTATAAGTTCGGGACACCCAAGTGGCTACACCTTC . TRBJ1-2 few TRBV19